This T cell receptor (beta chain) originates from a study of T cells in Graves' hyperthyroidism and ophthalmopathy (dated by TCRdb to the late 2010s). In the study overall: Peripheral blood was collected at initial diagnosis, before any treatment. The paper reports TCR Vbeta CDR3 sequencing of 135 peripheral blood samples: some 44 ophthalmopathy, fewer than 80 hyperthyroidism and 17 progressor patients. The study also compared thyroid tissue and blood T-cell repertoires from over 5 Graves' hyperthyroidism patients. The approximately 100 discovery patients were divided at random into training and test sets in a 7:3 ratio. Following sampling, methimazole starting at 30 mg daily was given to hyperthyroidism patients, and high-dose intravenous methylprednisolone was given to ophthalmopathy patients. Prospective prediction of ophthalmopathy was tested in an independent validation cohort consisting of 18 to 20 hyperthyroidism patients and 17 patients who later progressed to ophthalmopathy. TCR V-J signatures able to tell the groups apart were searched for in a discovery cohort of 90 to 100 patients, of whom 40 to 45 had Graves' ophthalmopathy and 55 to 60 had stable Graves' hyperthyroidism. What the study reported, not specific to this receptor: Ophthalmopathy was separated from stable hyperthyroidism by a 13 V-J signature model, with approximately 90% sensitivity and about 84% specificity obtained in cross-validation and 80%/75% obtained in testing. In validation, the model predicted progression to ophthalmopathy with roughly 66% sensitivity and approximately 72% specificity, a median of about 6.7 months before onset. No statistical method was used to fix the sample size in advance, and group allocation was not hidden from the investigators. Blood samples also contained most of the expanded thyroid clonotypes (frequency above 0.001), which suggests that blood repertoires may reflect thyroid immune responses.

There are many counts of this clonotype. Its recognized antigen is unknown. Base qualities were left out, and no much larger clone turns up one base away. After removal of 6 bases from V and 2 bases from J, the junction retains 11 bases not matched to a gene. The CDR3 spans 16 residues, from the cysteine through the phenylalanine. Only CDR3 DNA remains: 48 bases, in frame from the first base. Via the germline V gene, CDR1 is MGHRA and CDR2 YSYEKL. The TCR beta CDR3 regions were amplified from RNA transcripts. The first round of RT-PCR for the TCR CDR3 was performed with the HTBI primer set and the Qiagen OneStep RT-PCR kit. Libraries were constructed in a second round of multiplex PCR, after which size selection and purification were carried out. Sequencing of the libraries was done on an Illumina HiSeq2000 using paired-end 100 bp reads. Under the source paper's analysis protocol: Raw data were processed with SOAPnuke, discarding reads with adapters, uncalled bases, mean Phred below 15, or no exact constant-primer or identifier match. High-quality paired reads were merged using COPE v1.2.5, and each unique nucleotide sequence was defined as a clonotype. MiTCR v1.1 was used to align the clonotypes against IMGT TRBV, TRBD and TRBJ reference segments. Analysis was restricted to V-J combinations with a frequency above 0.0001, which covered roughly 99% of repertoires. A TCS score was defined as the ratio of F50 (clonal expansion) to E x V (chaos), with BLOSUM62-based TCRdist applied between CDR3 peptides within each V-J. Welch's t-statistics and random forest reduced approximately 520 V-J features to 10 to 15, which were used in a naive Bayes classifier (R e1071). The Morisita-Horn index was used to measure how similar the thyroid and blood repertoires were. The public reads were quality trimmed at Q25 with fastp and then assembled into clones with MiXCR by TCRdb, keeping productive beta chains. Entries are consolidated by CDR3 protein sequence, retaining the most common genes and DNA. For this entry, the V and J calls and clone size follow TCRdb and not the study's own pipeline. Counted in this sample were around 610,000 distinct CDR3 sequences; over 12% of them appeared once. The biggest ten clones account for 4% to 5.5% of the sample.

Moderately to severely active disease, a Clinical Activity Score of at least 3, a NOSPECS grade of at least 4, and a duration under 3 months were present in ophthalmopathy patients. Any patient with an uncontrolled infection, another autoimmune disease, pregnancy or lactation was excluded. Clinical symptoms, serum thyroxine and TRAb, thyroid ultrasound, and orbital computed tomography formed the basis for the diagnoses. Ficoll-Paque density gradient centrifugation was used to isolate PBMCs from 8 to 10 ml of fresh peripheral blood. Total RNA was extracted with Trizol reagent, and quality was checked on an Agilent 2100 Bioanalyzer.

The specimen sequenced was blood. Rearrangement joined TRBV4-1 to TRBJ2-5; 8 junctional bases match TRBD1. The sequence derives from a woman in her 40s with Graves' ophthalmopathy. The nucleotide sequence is TGCGCCAGCAGTCTGTCCGGACAGGGTGGGCAAGAGACCCAGTACTTC. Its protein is CASSLSGQGGQETQYF.